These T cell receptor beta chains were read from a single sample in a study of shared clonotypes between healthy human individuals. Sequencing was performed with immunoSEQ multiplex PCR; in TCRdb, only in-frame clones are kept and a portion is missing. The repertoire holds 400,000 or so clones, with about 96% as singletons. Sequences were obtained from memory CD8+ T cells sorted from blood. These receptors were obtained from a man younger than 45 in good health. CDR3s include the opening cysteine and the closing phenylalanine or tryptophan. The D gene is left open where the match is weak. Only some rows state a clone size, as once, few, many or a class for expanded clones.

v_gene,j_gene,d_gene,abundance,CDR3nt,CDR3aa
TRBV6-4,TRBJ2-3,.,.,TGTGCCAGCAGTGACAGGAGCACAGATACGCAGTATTTT,CASSDRSTDTQYF
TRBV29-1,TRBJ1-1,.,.,TGCAGCGTTAGCTCGGGGTGGGGGATGAACACTGAAGCTTTCTTT,CSVSSGWGMNTEAFF
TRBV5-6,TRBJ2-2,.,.,TGTGCCAGCAGCTTGGTTCGGGGGTTGGCCGGGGAGCTGTTTTTT,CASSLVRGLAGELFF
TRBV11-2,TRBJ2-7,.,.,TGTGCCAGCAGCCCCCGACAGACCTACGGCGAGCAGTACTTC,CASSPRQTYGEQYF
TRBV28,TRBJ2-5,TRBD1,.,TGTGCCAGCAGTCGGTCGACAGGGGCTAAAGAGACCCAGTACTTC,CASSRSTGAKETQYF
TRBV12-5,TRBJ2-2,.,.,TGTGCTAGTGGGGGAGACAGGACAAACACCGGGGAGCTGTTTTTT,CASGGDRTNTGELFF
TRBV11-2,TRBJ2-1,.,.,TGTGCCAGCAGCTTTTTCCCCCATCAGTTCTTC,CASSFFPHQFF
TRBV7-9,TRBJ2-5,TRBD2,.,TGTGCCAGCAGCTTAGGACTAGCGGCATTCCAAGAGACCCAGTACTTC,CASSLGLAAFQETQYF
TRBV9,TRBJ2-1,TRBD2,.,TGTGCCAGCAGCGTAGCTCCAGCGGGAACCTACAATGAGCAGTTCTTC,CASSVAPAGTYNEQFF
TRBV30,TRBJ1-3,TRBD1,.,TGTGCGTGGACAGGGGGAGGTGGAAACACCATATATTTT,CAWTGGGGNTIYF
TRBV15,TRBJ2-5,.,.,TGTGCCACCACCGCCCGGGGGAAAGAGACCCAGTACTTC,CATTARGKETQYF
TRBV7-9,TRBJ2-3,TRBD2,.,TGTGCCAGCAGCTTGGTGAGGATAGCGGGAGAGGAGTATTTT,CASSLVRIAGEEYF
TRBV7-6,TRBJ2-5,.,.,TGTGCCAGCAGCCCTGACACCGCGAGGACCCAGTACTTC,CASSPDTARTQYF
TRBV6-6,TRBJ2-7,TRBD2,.,TGTGCCAGCAGTTACCCGACTAGCGCCTACGAGCAGTACTTC,CASSYPTSAYEQYF
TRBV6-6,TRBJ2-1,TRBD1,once,TGTGCCAGCAGCTCCCCCGGGACAGGGGCCTTCTTC,CASSSPGTGAFF
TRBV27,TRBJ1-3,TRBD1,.,TGTGCCAGCAGTAGGACAGGGGGTTCCAGCTCTGGAAACACCATATATTTT,CASSRTGGSSSGNTIYF
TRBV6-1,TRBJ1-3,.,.,TGTGCCAGCAGTGCCCACCAGGGAGATGGAAACACCATATATTTT,CASSAHQGDGNTIYF
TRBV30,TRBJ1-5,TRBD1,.,TGTGCCTGGAGTACAGGGGGAGGACAGCCCCAGCATTTT,CAWSTGGGQPQHF
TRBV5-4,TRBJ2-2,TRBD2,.,TGTGCCAGCAGCTTTTTCGTTCCTAGTGGGAGGGTCGCCGGGGAGCTGTTTTTT,CASSFFVPSGRVAGELFF
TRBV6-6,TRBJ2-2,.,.,TGTGCCAGCAGTTACCCCGAGGGGGAGCTGTTTTTT,CASSYPEGELFF
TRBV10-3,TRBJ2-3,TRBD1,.,TGTGCCATCAGTGACCCCACACAGGGGGCTCTGGATACGCAGTATTTT,CAISDPTQGALDTQYF
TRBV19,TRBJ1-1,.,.,TGTGCCAGTAGTATGTCAGGGGTCACTGAAGCTTTCTTT,CASSMSGVTEAFF
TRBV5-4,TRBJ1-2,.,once,TGTGCCAGCAGCTTGGGGCAACAGGGACTCAACTATGGCTACACCTTC,CASSLGQQGLNYGYTF
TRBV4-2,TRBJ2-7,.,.,TGTGCCAGCAGCCAAGTAGCAGCGGGCTCCTACGAGCAGTACTTC,CASSQVAAGSYEQYF
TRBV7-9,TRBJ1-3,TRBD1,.,TGTGCCAGCAGCCGGACAGGAGACTCTGGAAACACCATATATTTT,CASSRTGDSGNTIYF
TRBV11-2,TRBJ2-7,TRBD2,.,TGTGCCAGCAGCTTCGCTCCGACTAGCGCCCGAAGCTCCTACGAGCAGTACTTC,CASSFAPTSARSSYEQYF
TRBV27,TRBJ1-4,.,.,TGTGCCAGCAGTTTCCTCTCAGGGTCCACTAATGAAAAACTGTTTTTT,CASSFLSGSTNEKLFF
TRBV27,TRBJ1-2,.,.,TGTGCCAGCAGTTTAAGGGGAAAAGGGTATGGCTACACCTTC,CASSLRGKGYGYTF
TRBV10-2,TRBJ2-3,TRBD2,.,TGCGGGACTAGCGCTAGCACAGATACGCAGTATTTT,CGTSASTDTQYF
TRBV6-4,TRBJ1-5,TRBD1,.,TGTGCCAGCAGTGACAACAGGGGGCAGTATCAGCCCCAGCATTTT,CASSDNRGQYQPQHF
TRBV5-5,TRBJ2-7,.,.,TGTGCCAGCAGCTTGGGCGGACTAAGCTACGAGCAGTACTTC,CASSLGGLSYEQYF
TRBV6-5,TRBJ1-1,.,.,TGTGCCAGCAGTTATGGAGGACGGAACACTGAAGCTTTCTTT,CASSYGGRNTEAFF
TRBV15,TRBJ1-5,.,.,TGTGCCACCAGCAGAGATATGGACCCGGCTCAGCCCCAGCATTTT,CATSRDMDPAQPQHF
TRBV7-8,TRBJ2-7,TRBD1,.,TGTGCCAGCAGCGTGACAGGGCTCCTATCCTACGAGCAGTACTTC,CASSVTGLLSYEQYF
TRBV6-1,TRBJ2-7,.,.,TGTGCCAGCAGCTTCAACTCCTACGAGCAGTACTTC,CASSFNSYEQYF
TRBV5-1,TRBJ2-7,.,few,TGCGCCAGCAGCTACACCTACGAGCAGTACTTC,CASSYTYEQYF
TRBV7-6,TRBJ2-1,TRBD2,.,TGTGCCAGCAGCTTAGTATCGGGAGGGCGCGATGAGCAGTTCTTC,CASSLVSGGRDEQFF
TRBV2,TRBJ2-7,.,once,TGTGCCAGCAGCCGCTCCTACGAGCAGTACTTC,CASSRSYEQYF
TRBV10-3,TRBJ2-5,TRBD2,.,TGTGCCATCAGTGCCCACAGGGCCGGACTAGCGGGCCGACAAGAGACCCAGTACTTC,CAISAHRAGLAGRQETQYF
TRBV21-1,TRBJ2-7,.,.,TGTGCCAGCACCATAGGGACTAGCGGTTACTACGAGCAGTACTTC,CASTIGTSGYYEQYF
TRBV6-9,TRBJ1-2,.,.,TGTGCCAGCAGTTACCTTGTTCAGGACTCGCCAACCGGCTACACCTTC,CASSYLVQDSPTGYTF
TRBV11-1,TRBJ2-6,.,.,TGTGCCAGCAGCTTGTCTGGGGCCAACGTCCTGACTTTC,CASSLSGANVLTF
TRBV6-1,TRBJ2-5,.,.,TGTGCCAGCAGCAGGGGGGAAGAGACCCAGTACTTC,CASSRGEETQYF
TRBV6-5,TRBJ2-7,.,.,TGTGCCAGCAGTTATCGGGATAGTTGGTCCTACGAGCAGTACTTC,CASSYRDSWSYEQYF
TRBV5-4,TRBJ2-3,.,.,TGTGCCAGCAGCTCAAACACAGATACGCAGTATTTT,CASSSNTDTQYF
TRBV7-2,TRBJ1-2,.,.,TGTGCCAGCAGCTTAGCTCGGAGGAACTATGGCTACACCTTC,CASSLARRNYGYTF
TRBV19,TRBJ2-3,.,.,TGTGCCAGTAGTACCACCTTCCTCACAGATACGCAGTATTTT,CASSTTFLTDTQYF
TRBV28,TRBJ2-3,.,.,TGTGCCAGCAGTTTCACTGGGCCAACGCAGTATTTT,CASSFTGPTQYF